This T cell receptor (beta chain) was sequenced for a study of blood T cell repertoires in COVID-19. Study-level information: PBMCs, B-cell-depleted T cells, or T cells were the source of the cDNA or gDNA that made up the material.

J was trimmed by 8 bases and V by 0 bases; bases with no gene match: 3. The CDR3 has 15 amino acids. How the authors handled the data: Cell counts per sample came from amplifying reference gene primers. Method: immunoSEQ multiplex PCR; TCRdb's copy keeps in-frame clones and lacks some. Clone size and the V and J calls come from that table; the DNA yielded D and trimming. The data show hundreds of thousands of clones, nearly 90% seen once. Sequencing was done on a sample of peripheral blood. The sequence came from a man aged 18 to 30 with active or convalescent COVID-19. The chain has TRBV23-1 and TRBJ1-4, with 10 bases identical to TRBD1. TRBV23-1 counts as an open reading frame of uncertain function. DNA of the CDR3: TGCGCCAGCAGTCAATCCGGGACAGGGGACGAAAAACTGTTTTTT. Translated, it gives CASSQSGTGDEKLFF.